A selection of T cell receptor beta chains follows, all from one sample in a study of blood T cell repertoires in COVID-19. The method was immunoSEQ multiplex PCR; TCRdb's version includes in-frame clones alone and lacks a portion of them. This sample carries under 300,000 clones, more than 75% of them seen once, and the ten largest clones take about 0.99%. Material: peripheral blood. The receptors here all came from a woman aged 40 to 50 who had recovered from COVID-19. The CDR3 runs from the conserved cysteine through the conserved F or W.

V: TRBV10-3; length: 15; CDR3: CAISGVPGPTGELFF
V: TRBV20-1; length: 14; CDR3: CSASRRERRETQYF
V: TRBV30; length: 10; CDR3: CAWGGAPLHF
V: TRBV3-1/TRBV3-2; length: 15; CDR3: CASSQYAGGNQPQHF
V: TRBV2; length: 14; CDR3: CASSESGEYQPQHF
V: TRBV2; length: 14; CDR3: CASRGALAANEQFF
V: TRBV7-2; length: 12; CDR3: CASSRGGDGYTF
V: TRBV2; length: 15; CDR3: CASRDGQSVNQPQHF
V: TRBV6-2/TRBV6-3; length: 13; CDR3: CASSYSGDYGYTF
V: TRBV2; length: 16; CDR3: CASRTQGGGLFYEQYF
V: TRBV7-9; length: 15; CDR3: CASSLGDINQETQYF
V: TRBV10-3; length: 13; CDR3: CATSQGVSQPQHF
V: TRBV7-9; length: 18; CDR3: CASSLGSGRGNGQETQYF
V: TRBV7-9; length: 15; CDR3: CASSLGGGRIGTQYF
V: TRBV7-2; length: 13; CDR3: CASSPPPYNEQFF
V: TRBV29-1; length: 13; CDR3: CSVSGGRNTEAFF
V: TRBV5-4; length: 13; CDR3: CASSLAGAGQEFF
V: TRBV7-2; length: 19; CDR3: CASSQRAPGVAQGNSPLHF
V: TRBV6-5; length: 12; CDR3: CASRRGWDTEFF
V: TRBV20-1; length: 13; CDR3: CSASRTAGDEQYF
V: TRBV2; length: 14; CDR3: CASVADRVGNEQFF
V: TRBV10-3; length: 12; CDR3: CAIRPTGPGYTF
V: TRBV2; length: 14; CDR3: CASSNRDRGTEAFF
V: TRBV5-8; length: 13; CDR3: CASSSPPGYEQYF
V: TRBV28; length: 13; CDR3: CASSFRGPYGYTF
V: TRBV23-1; length: 16; CDR3: CASSQSLAGQGETQYF
V: TRBV13; length: 14; CDR3: CASSPGLAMGEQYF
V: TRBV11-2; length: 18; CDR3: CASSPGTSGDPNTGELFF
V: TRBV14; length: 13; CDR3: CASSQVGTGLRYF
V: TRBV25-1; length: 15; CDR3: CASSPRGSYNSPLHF
V: TRBV7-2; length: 14; CDR3: CASSFQGQGGGYTF
V: TRBV9; length: 16; CDR3: CASSVGAQGGGNTIYF
V: TRBV5-1; length: 18; CDR3: CASRPLPGLAGKGETQYF
V: TRBV7-2; length: 13; CDR3: CASTVGSGETQYF
V: TRBV30; length: 14; CDR3: CAWREQGQLYGYTF
V: TRBV6-5; length: 14; CDR3: CASSYKPYAETQYF
V: TRBV7-2; length: 15; CDR3: CASSLGQGDLYGYTF
V: TRBV2; length: 13; CDR3: CASQDRGGRPHTF
V: TRBV2; length: 12; CDR3: CASRWGGIVQYF
V: TRBV7-2; length: 15; CDR3: CASSPRERAKNIQYF
V: TRBV3-1/TRBV3-2; length: 16; CDR3: CASSTPSGAGYNEQFF
V: TRBV9; length: 15; CDR3: CASSVWGETTETQYF
V: TRBV7-2; length: 17; CDR3: CASSHRGGPSSGNTIYF
V: TRBV5-6; length: 13; CDR3: CASSLTGQGEQFF
V: TRBV29-1; length: 14; CDR3: CSVVGGASGEKLFF
V: TRBV5-4; length: 14; CDR3: CASSWRGGQETQYF
V: TRBV3-1/TRBV3-2; length: 15; CDR3: CASSRGGNLNTEAFF
V: TRBV30; length: 13; CDR3: CAWTPGGNQPQHF
V: TRBV6-6; length: 13; CDR3: CASSPTGGTEAFF
V: TRBV24-1; length: 13; CDR3: CATSEPTRGGYTF
V: TRBV27; length: 13; CDR3: CASSAAVAAGYTF
V: TRBV5-5; length: 13; CDR3: CASSLGWAYGYTF
V: TRBV6-6; length: 16; CDR3: CASSQRQEYSNQPQHF
V: TRBV7-2; length: 17; CDR3: CASSFSGGLAGTYEQYF
V: TRBV29-1; length: 14; CDR3: CSVAGTGGFAEAFF